This T cell receptor beta chain was obtained from a study of T cell repertoires in cytomegalovirus infection. TCRdb reprocessed the reads via MiXCR and lists one record per CDR3 protein. The sample has around 300,000 distinct CDR3 sequences; more than 8% are singletons. Ten or more counts support this clonotype. In germline, CDR1 is SEHNR, CDR2 FQNEAQ (reference sequence). This CDR3 is built from 15 residues. Trimming removed 5 bases from V and 8 bases from J; junction bases left unmatched: 12. The specimen sequenced was PBMCs. This chain connects TRBV7-9 to TRBJ1-1; 9 positions match TRBD1. This TCR came from a human donor in good health (CMV status not recorded). Some clones in this sample may be carry-over from other donors' samples. CDR3 bases: TGTGCCAGCAGCACAGGACAGGGGCGTCCTCCGGAAGCTTTCTTT. Its protein is CASSTGQGRPPEAFF.